This record covers a single T cell receptor (beta chain). The antigen remains unidentified. This record belongs to a study of T cell responses to AZD1222 COVID-19 vaccine. Study-level background: Analysis merged second doses at about 4 or about 12 weeks. Study-wide results and limits: White British people made up most donors, females outnumbered males, and clonal diversity was possibly underestimated.

V was clipped by 3 bases and J by 2 bases, with 7 bases between them. This CDR3 has 14 residues. The V gene's germline CDR1 is SNHLY and CDR2 FYNNEI. The repertoire was sequenced with immunoSEQ multiplex PCR; TCRdb's copy has only in-frame clones and lacks some. The sample has about 99,000 clones, 75% to 90% seen once. Sample: peripheral blood, taken on day 0 of AZD1222 vaccination. This chain links TRBV2 with TRBJ1-4, with a tentative D call TRBD1 (5 bases). The receptor was isolated from an adult in good health. This CDR3 reads CASSEGRTNEKLFF. In nucleotides, the CDR3 is TGTGCCAGCAGTGAGGGGCGGACTAATGAAAAACTGTTTTTT. The full variable domain, its missing parts supplied by reference TRBV2 and TRBJ1-4, is EPEVTQTPSHQVTQMGQEVILRCVPISNHLYFYWYRQILGQKVEFLVSFYNNEISEKSEIFDDQFSVERPDGSNFTLKIRSTKLEDSAMYFCASSEGRTNEKLFFGSGTQLSVL.